This section outlines one TCR beta chain sequence together with its context. The antigen is undetermined. An end of the junction does not agree with germline; a read error may underlie this. The germline CDR1 and CDR2 sequences are SGHTA and FQGTGA. This CDR3 comprises 16 residues. A modified ARM-PCR protocol with three rounds of nested PCR amplified TCRbeta. Using its own MiXCR run on the multiplex PCR reads, TCRdb lists one record per CDR3 protein. The profile shows tens of thousands of distinct CDR3 sequences, approximately 71% of them singletons. This entry is derived from a study of tumor and adjacent non-tumor tissue in lung cancer. Study in general: Histology: under 15 adenocarcinoma, a couple of squamous cell carcinoma, 1 small cell lung cancer. Stage I to III disease affected approximately 11 men and roughly 5 women aged about 31 to 76. General study points: Compared with tumor, normal lung showed significantly lower TCR diversity. Patients with more diverse tumor TCRs had worse survival.

No cell sorting was done before RNA was extracted from the tissue. Distant lung tissue was collected more than 3 cm away from the tumor edge. Sequencing input: distant non-tumor lung tissue. The gene calls are TRBV7-3 and TRBJ2-7; D assignment may be TRBD1 or TRBD2 (6 bases each). This clonotype was sampled from a woman aged 45-65 years with non-small cell lung cancer. Written as DNA, the CDR3 is TGTGCCGGCAGACCAAGTACTAGCAGGGGATCCTACGAGCAGTACTTC. Protein: CAGRPSTSRGSYEQYF.